The rows below give T cell receptor beta chains drawn from one sample of a study of T cells after posttransplantation cyclophosphamide. Sequencing was performed with immunoSEQ multiplex PCR; in TCRdb, only in-frame clones are kept and a portion is missing. The data hold approximately 5,400 clones, with approximately 94% observed a single time. The sequenced sample was CD4+ T cells sorted from bone marrow. These receptors originate from a woman in her fifties or sixties in good health, CMV-negative, and a related stem cell transplant donor. Each CDR3 is given with its conserved first and last residue. The listing skips clone size in some rows; elsewhere it reads once, few, many or a size class.

TRBJ2-3 | TRBV7-6 | NA | CASSLAGTSGSLTDTQYF
TRBJ2-2 | TRBV4-3 | once | CASSQIRYGELFF
TRBJ1-2 | TRBV28 | NA | CASSFPEGGNYGYTF
TRBJ2-2 | TRBV27 | NA | CASGRLAGGSTGELFF
TRBJ2-5 | TRBV5-1 | once | CASSLELQETQYF
TRBJ1-2 | TRBV6-5 | NA | CASKAANYGYTF
TRBJ2-3 | TRBV10-3 | NA | CAISGPLLGLPNTQYF
TRBJ1-6 | TRBV28 | NA | CASSSLGGSYNSPLHF
TRBJ1-1 | TRBV11-3 | NA | CASSKTTNTEAFF
TRBJ2-1 | TRBV5-5 | NA | CASSLVGLAGVGNEQFF
TRBJ1-1 | TRBV9 | NA | CASSVLGQESIAFF
TRBJ2-5 | TRBV30 | NA | CAWASSGSPETQYF
TRBJ2-7 | TRBV4-3 | NA | CASSHTTGALEQYF
TRBJ1-6 | TRBV18 | NA | CASSPGGYNSPLHF
TRBJ2-5 | TRBV4-2 | NA | CASSLTSGGAGETQYF
TRBJ1-2 | TRBV28 | NA | CASITPRGANYGYTF
TRBJ2-1 | TRBV6-1 | NA | CASSDGDYRSKPNNEQFF
TRBJ2-3 | TRBV27 | NA | CASSLGRGLSTDTQYF
TRBJ2-2 | TRBV10-3 | NA | CAISESRQGNTGELFF
TRBJ1-6 | TRBV4-3 | NA | CASSPTGTLNSPLHF
TRBJ1-2 | TRBV5-1 | NA | CASSTRGQGHGYTF
TRBJ2-6 | TRBV7-2 | NA | CASTIRAGANVLTF
TRBJ1-2 | TRBV2 | NA | CASSLQALIPNYGYTF
TRBJ1-2 | TRBV6-5 | once | CASSYNEGAGYTF
TRBJ1-1 | TRBV6-5 | NA | CASSYSGQRWVTEAFF
TRBJ1-6 | TRBV30 | NA | CAWSDRRQGRSPLHF
TRBJ2-3 | TRBV5-1 | NA | CASSLGDRVDYTQYF
TRBJ1-5 | TRBV5-4 | NA | CASSLGVGSNQPQHF
TRBJ2-1 | TRBV11-3 | NA | CASSPTEGSNEQFF
TRBJ1-1 | TRBV19 | NA | CASSMSTNTEAFF
TRBJ2-1 | TRBV10-3 | NA | CAITRGAGGSYNEQFF
TRBJ1-2 | TRBV6-5 | NA | CATKRQGAGGYTF
TRBJ2-2 | TRBV4-2 | NA | CASSQPTGGPSGELFF
TRBJ2-1 | TRBV18 | NA | CASSPLPLESSYNEQFF
TRBJ1-1 | TRBV5-6 | NA | CASNPQGRNTEAFF
TRBJ2-1 | TRBV19 | NA | CASSITAAGSNYNEQFF
TRBJ1-2 | TRBV5-4 | NA | CASSLQGALINYGYTF
TRBJ2-3 | TRBV7-2 | NA | CASSLGGWDTQYF
TRBJ1-2 | TRBV25-1 | NA | CASSAKGGAGGYTF
TRBJ2-2 | TRBV7-2 | NA | CASSLVQGTGELFF
TRBJ1-2 | TRBV27 | NA | CASRTIQGNGYGYTF
TRBJ2-7 | TRBV4-3 | NA | CASSQDRAGPGEQYF
TRBJ2-1 | TRBV9 | NA | CASSVGSSSYNEQFF
TRBJ2-3 | TRBV29-1 | NA | CSGTTGGGSDTQYF
TRBJ2-5 | TRBV29-1 | NA | CSVEDRETQYF
TRBJ2-4 | TRBV6-1 | NA | CASNQAGPSIQYF
TRBJ2-5 | TRBV28 | NA | CASSLWFSQGSETQYF
TRBJ1-1 | TRBV18 | NA | CASSPLPGQGNTEAFF
TRBJ2-5 | TRBV19 | NA | CASSPLGAGVETQYF
TRBJ2-3 | TRBV5-4 | NA | CASSLPGLAGPDTQYF